This TCR beta chain was observed in a study of blood T cell repertoires in COVID-19 (dated by TCRdb to about 2020). Notes on the research overall: Samples from collaborators originated in the United States, Italy and Spain and spanned both the acute and convalescent phases of COVID-19. The dataset comprised deeply sampled blood TCRbeta repertoires from subjects exposed to, actively infected with, or recovered from COVID-19. HLA class I and class II types, where available, came from metadata supplied by the sample provider rather than from assay-based typing. The prospective study material was composed of cDNA or gDNA derived from T cells, B-cell-depleted T cells, or PBMCs. The sample metadata nearly always contained a de-identified subject ID, COVID-19 status, age in years and sex. The repertoires were made available in a free public database intended to serve as a resource for research on the immune response to SARS-CoV-2. The samples were drawn from two sources: the first 160 participants of the ongoing ImmuneRACE study, and 1,254 subjects contributed by 6 global collaborators.

The immunoSEQ Assay, a bias-controlled multiplex PCR, was used to amplify TCRbeta CDR3 regions from genomic DNA. On the authors' methods: The number of nucleated cells in each sample was estimated from the amplification of reference gene primers within the assay. To quantify the absolute abundance of each unique TCRbeta CDR3 rearrangement, sequence reads were collapsed and filtered. For each sample, productive Simpson clonality was calculated as the square root of Simpson's diversity index over productive rearrangements. The clones in this table, taken by TCRdb from immuneACCESS, are in-frame only. Not every clone is retained; where verified, under half of the shortfall comes from an unresolved V gene, and the cause of the rest is unknown. That table is the source of V, J and clone size, and D and trimming were worked out from the DNA. The sample table holds 40,000 to 55,000 clones, of which roughly 85% were seen once. The top ten hold 4% to 5.5% of the sample.

About this clone: No antigen is known for it. No base quality values were provided; no much bigger clone lies one nucleotide off.

Paper-wide results and their limitations: Clinical and demographic metadata were provided uncurated, with the amount varying by source and participant.

Collaborating institutions collected whole blood in K2EDTA tubes following their own protocols. For TCRbeta analysis, collaborators shipped samples in one of three forms: frozen whole blood, isolated PBMCs, or DNA extracted from either of those sample types. This receptor was identified in a woman in her 70s with acute or convalescent COVID-19. Sequences were obtained from peripheral blood.

The CDR3 amino acid sequence is: CAISESPGQGKSYEQYF. The bases read TGTGCCATCAGTGAGTCGCCGGGGCAGGGGAAAAGTTACGAGCAGTACTTC. The rearranged chain carries TRBV10-3 and TRBJ2-7; a weak D assignment points to TRBD1 (6 bases agree). From the germline V gene, CDR1 is ENHRY and CDR2 is SYGVKD. V sheds 0 bases and J sheds 4 bases, leaving 19 bases between their ends. The CDR3, cysteine through phenylalanine, is 17 amino acids long. CDR3 DNA is the only sequence kept; it has 51 bases, read in frame from the first base.